This T cell receptor beta chain comes out of a study of Graves' ophthalmopathy and Graves' hyperthyroidism. Amplified TCR beta CDR3 regions were obtained using RNA transcripts as template. First-round RT-PCR with HTBI primers preceded a second-round multiplex PCR. TCRdb independently ran MiXCR on the multiplex PCR reads; one entry per CDR3 protein. The sample contains roughly 480,000 distinct CDR3 sequences, 13% to 15% of which appear only once. Study-wide points: Sensitivity of around 70% and specificity of approximately 73% were achieved by the model that predicted ophthalmopathy progression.

This clonotype occurred many times. Its specificity is unknown. V was pared by 5 bases and J by 4 bases, with 4 bases of the junction left unmatched. There are 14 residues in the CDR3. Germline CDR1 reads MNHEY; CDR2 reads SVGEGT. The receptor was derived from a woman in her twenties or thirties with Graves' ophthalmopathy. Material: blood. J is TRBJ1-1 and V is TRBV6-2 or TRBV6-3; 10 nucleotides line up with TRBD1. CDR3 in DNA: TGTGCCAGCAGTCGGGGACAGGGGAGCACTGAAGCTTTCTTT. Its translation: CASSRGQGSTEAFF.